The 25 T cell receptor beta chains given below trace back to one sample, sequenced in a study of response to subunit inactivated influenza vaccine. Via MiXCR, TCRdb re-called the RT-PCR reads, giving one row per CDR3 protein. The sample shows roughly 160,000 distinct CDR3 sequences, 11% of them seen only once. Material: non-naive T cells sorted from PBMCs, obtained roughly 48 days after vaccination. These receptor sequences come from a man aged 45-65 years who received an inactivated influenza vaccine.

This clonotype was detected ten times or more. V is TRBV5-1 and J is TRBJ1-6; possibly TRBD1 for D (5 bases). Per germline, CDR1 SGHRS and CDR2 YFSETQ. Trimming shortened V by 0 bases and J by 6 bases, and 7 bases separated the two germline ends. The CDR3 is 14 residues long. The CDR3 sequence: CASSLGQINSPLHF. DNA of the CDR3: TGCGCCAGCAGCTTGGGACAGATTAATTCACCCCTCCACTTT. Full variable domain (rest looked up from reference TRBV5-1 and TRBJ1-6): KAGVTQTPRYLIKTRGQQVTLSCSPISGHRSVSWYQQTPGQGLQFLFEYFSETQRNKGNFPGRFSGRQFSNSRSEMNVSTLELGDSALYLCASSLGQINSPLHFGNGTRLTVT.

This clonotype was picked up a small number of times. V is TRBV20-1 and J is TRBJ2-2; D may be TRBD2 (7 bases). Germline values: CDR1 DFQATT, CDR2 SNEGSKA (reference sequence). This CDR3 region has 16 residues. V was clipped by 0 bases and J by 5 bases, with 16 bases between them. CDR3 nucleotide sequence: TGCAGTGCTAGAGACGGAGGGGGGGCGCGAACCGGGGAGCTGTTTTTT. Protein product: CSARDGGGARTGELFF.

Ten or more counts support this clonotype. The chain joins TRBV12-3 or TRBV12-4 to TRBJ1-2; 7 bases are shared with TRBD1. The CDR3 sequence is 13 residues long. Trimming cost V 6 bases and J 5 bases; bases outside gene matches: 6. CDR3 nucleotide sequence: TGTGCCAGCAGCGAGGGACAGATTTATGGCTACACCTTC. As protein: CASSEGQIYGYTF.

V gene TRBV19 combines with J gene TRBJ2-1; 9 bases agree with TRBD1. The V gene's germline CDR1 is LNHDA and CDR2 SQIVND (reference sequence). The CDR3 spans 14 residues. After removal of 5 bases from V and 6 bases from J, the junction contained 5 bases not matched to a gene. CDR3 coding DNA: TGTGCCAGTAGTGCGACAGGGGGGGTCAATGAGCAGTTCTTC. Encoded protein: CASSATGGVNEQFF.

In this sample, this clonotype turned up a few times. The CDR3 DNA reads as TGTGCCAGCAACCCAGGGGGCCCCGGGGAGCTGTTTTTT. Its translation: CASNPGGPGELFF. V usage is TRBV6-1 and J usage is TRBJ2-2; TRBD1 agrees at 8 bases. Germline lookup yields CDR1 MNHNS and CDR2 SASEGT. The CDR3 spans 13 residues. With V trimmed by 7 bases and J by 6 bases, 4 bases remained unmatched.

This clonotype occurred a few times. This chain connects TRBV6-1 to TRBJ2-7, with 7 bases lining up with TRBD1. This CDR3 is built from 14 residues. CDR1 is MNHNS, CDR2 SASEGT, per germline. V lost 5 bases, J lost 2 bases, and 6 bases stayed unmatched. The CDR3 region has the DNA TGTGCCAGCAGTTTACAGGGGTTTACCTACGAGCAGTACTTC. Translation: CASSLQGFTYEQYF.

This chain links TRBV12-3 or TRBV12-4 with TRBJ2-2; D call uncertain. The CDR3 length is 17 residues. The V end was cut by 3 bases, the J end by 5 bases, with 19 bases between. Written as DNA, the CDR3 is TGTGCCAGCAGTTTTACTTCTCGGCTAGACGGAACCGGGGAGCTGTTTTTT. Its translation: CASSFTSRLDGTGELFF.

Concerning this clonotype itself: It may be a read error: a sequence one base away is much more abundant. The chain couples TRBV5-1 to TRBJ2-6; the D gene is possibly TRBD2 (5 bases). V dropped 0 bases and J dropped 1 base, with 8 bases sitting between them. The germline V gene has CDR1 SGHRS and CDR2 YFSETQ. The length of the CDR3 is 16 residues. The CDR3 nucleotides read TGCGCCAGCAGCTTGGAGGGAGTTTCTGGGGCCAACGTCCTGACTTTC. The encoded protein is CASSLEGVSGANVLTF.

The chain is built from TRBV20-1 and TRBJ1-2; D gene uncertain. V was shortened by 3 bases and J by 3 bases, with 8 bases between the two germline ends. The CDR3 is made up of 12 amino acids. Per the germline V gene, CDR1 is DFQATT and CDR2 is SNEGSKA (reference sequence). CDR3 DNA sequence: TGCAGTGCTAGTATCTCTGACTATGGCTACACCTTC. This codes for CSASISDYGYTF.

This chain uses TRBV9 with TRBJ1-4; D remains unclear. This CDR3 has 18 residues. V was cut by 3 bases and J by 0 bases, with 18 bases left in between. CDR1 and CDR2 (germline): SGDLS, YYNGEE. As DNA, the CDR3 is TGTGCCAGCAGCGGAGAAGAATTCGGGGAGGCAACTAATGAAAAACTGTTTTTT. It translates to CASSGEEFGEATNEKLFF.

This clonotype was detected a few times. V gene TRBV4-1 combines with J gene TRBJ1-2, with a weak D call TRBD1 (5 bases). Trimming left V 3 bases short and J 5 bases short, with 10 bases between. The CDR3 sequence is 13 residues long. Per the germline V gene, CDR1 is MGHRA and CDR2 is YSYEKL. CDR3 sequence (DNA): TGCGCCAGCAGCCAGGGACTCTTATATGGCTACACCTTC. Translating gives CASSQGLLYGYTF.

This clonotype showed up just a few times. The V and J genes are TRBV5-8 and TRBJ2-5, with 9 bases lining up with TRBD1. Germline V CDR1 and CDR2: SGHTS, YDEGEE. The CDR3 loop spans 15 amino acids. Losses at the gene ends were 4 bases for V and 7 bases for J; bases not matched to a gene: 11. The CDR3 coding sequence is TGTGCCAGCAGCACTTTAGGGACAGGGAAGGGGACCCAGTACTTC. Protein product: CASSTLGTGKGTQYF.

To note about this clonotype: A much bigger clone sits one base away, suggesting this may be a read error. The rearrangement joins TRBV12-3 or TRBV12-4 to TRBJ2-7; D is perhaps TRBD1 (5 bases). The CDR3 has 15 residues. The CDR3 coding sequence is TGTGTCAGCAGTTTAAGTGGTCAGGGTAAGGTCGAGCAGTACTTC. It is translated as CVSSLSGQGKVEQYF.

The chain recombines TRBV4-2 with TRBJ2-7, with 10 bases aligning to TRBD1. CDR1 and CDR2 from the germline V gene are LGHNA and YNFKEQ. The CDR3 consists of 15 residues. The ends lost 3 bases at V and 3 bases at J; junction bases unmatched: 5. DNA of the CDR3: TGTGCCAGCAGCCAGGACAGGGGGGCTCACTACGAGCAGTACTTC. Its protein product is CASSQDRGAHYEQYF.

This clonotype has ten or more counts. The rearrangement links TRBV20-1 to TRBJ2-5, with a weak D call TRBD1 (6 bases). The CDR3 runs to 14 residues. CDR1 and CDR2 from the germline V gene are DFQATT and SNEGSKA (reference sequence). V lost 1 base, J lost 5 bases, and 14 bases lay in between. Here the CDR3 reads CSARVARGTETQYF. CDR3 sequence (DNA): TGCAGTGCTAGAGTAGCCAGGGGCACGGAGACCCAGTACTTC.

The genes are TRBV7-2 and TRBJ2-1, with D perhaps given as TRBD1 or TRBD2 (5 bases each). CDR1 is SGHTA, CDR2 FQGNSA, per germline. Trimming shortened V by 1 base and J by 4 bases, and 14 bases separated the two germline ends. The CDR3 consists of 16 residues. CDR3 loop: CASSLGSGRVYNEQFF. The DNA for the CDR3 is TGTGCCAGCAGCTTAGGGTCGGGACGCGTATACAATGAGCAGTTCTTC.

This clonotype was seen repeatedly, ten times or more. This chain links TRBV28 with TRBJ1-5; D unclear. Germline lookup yields CDR1 MDHEN and CDR2 SYDVKM. The CDR3 runs to 12 residues. V lost 5 bases and J 9 bases, leaving 11 bases between the germline ends. The CDR3 DNA sequence: TGTGCCAGCAGTCCCCAACGGGGGCCCCAGCATTTT. Protein: CASSPQRGPQHF.

The rearrangement links TRBV5-1 to TRBJ2-5, with D maybe TRBD1 (5 bases). Germline V lookup: CDR1 SGHRS, CDR2 YFSETQ. This CDR3 region has 14 residues. The V end was cut by 2 bases, the J end by 7 bases, with 15 bases between. The CDR3 sequence is CASSFQGSEGTQYF. CDR3 nucleotide sequence: TGCGCCAGCAGCTTTCAGGGTTCTGAAGGGACCCAGTACTTC.

Only a few counts were recorded for this clonotype. The chain employs TRBV5-1 and TRBJ1-4; unclear D gene. CDR1 and CDR2 (germline): SGHRS, YFSETQ. CDR3 length equals 15 residues. Trimming pared 2 bases from V and 0 bases from J, leaving 8 bases between. CDR3 residues: CASSFRRATNEKLFF. CDR3 nucleotide sequence: TGCGCCAGCAGCTTTAGGAGAGCAACTAATGAAAAACTGTTTTTT.

In nucleotides, the CDR3 is TGTGCCAGCAGACGCGCTCCGATTACTAGCGGGATGACCGGGGAGCTGTTTTTT. Its protein is CASRRAPITSGMTGELFF. The chain employs TRBV11-2 and TRBJ2-2; 10 nucleotides agree with TRBD2. Germline V gene sequence: CDR1 SGHAT, CDR2 FQNNGV. Trimming at V came to 6 bases and at J to 5 bases, leaving 15 bases not matched to a gene. This CDR3 is built from 18 residues. The whole variable domain, filled in from reference TRBV11-2 and TRBJ2-2, reads EAGVAQSPRYKIIEKRQSVAFWCNPISGHATLYWYQQILGQGPKLLIQFQNNGVVDDSQLPKDRFSAERLKGVDSTLKIQPAKLEDSAVYLCASRRAPITSGMTGELFFGEGSRLTVL.

This clonotype was counted between two and nine times. V gene TRBV13 combines with J gene TRBJ2-1; D is undetermined. There are 13 residues in the CDR3. Looked up from germline, CDR1 is PRHDT and CDR2 is FYEKMQ (reference sequence). With 5 bases removed from V and 6 bases from J, the gap between germline ends came to 11 bases. DNA of the CDR3: TGTGCCAGCAGCCCCAGCCAGTTCAATGAGCAGTTCTTC. Its translation is CASSPSQFNEQFF.

The sample holds many counts of this clonotype. This chain connects TRBV29-1 to TRBJ1-1; no firm D call. V was cut by 6 bases and J by 1 base, with 9 bases left in between. CDR3 length equals 12 residues. Germline V gives CDR1 SQVTM, CDR2 ANQGSEA. The CDR3 protein is CSVRTTNTEAFF. The CDR3 region has the DNA TGCAGCGTGAGAACAACGAACACTGAAGCTTTCTTT. Variable domain in full (rest from reference TRBV29-1 and TRBJ1-1): SAVISQKPSRDICQRGTSLTIQCQVDSQVTMMFWYRQQPGQSLTLIATANQGSEATYESGFVIDKFPISRPNLTFSTLTVSNMSPEDSSIYLCSVRTTNTEAFFGQGTRLTVV.

The rearrangement uses TRBV28 and TRBJ1-2; 9 nucleotides agree with TRBD1. The CDR3 has 13 amino acids. V was pared by 5 bases and J by 7 bases, with 5 bases of the junction left unmatched. Germline assignment: CDR1 MDHEN and CDR2 SYDVKM. The CDR3: CASSTGGRRGYTF. The CDR3 region has the DNA TGTGCCAGCAGTACAGGGGGCAGACGTGGCTACACCTTC.

This clonotype was observed at least ten times. The chain is built from TRBV9 and TRBJ1-2, with D hard to call. Germline V gene lookup returns CDR1 SGDLS and CDR2 YYNGEE. The CDR3 totals 15 residues. V shed 0 bases and J shed 2 bases, with 11 bases lying between them. The CDR3 coding sequence is TGTGCCAGCAGCGTAGGGCAACATCCGAACTATGGCTACACCTTC. It yields the protein CASSVGQHPNYGYTF.

This clonotype was counted a few times. This chain links TRBV7-2 with TRBJ2-5; the match to TRBD2 covers 7 bases. The CDR3 has 15 residues. V trimming: 5 bases; J trimming: 3 bases; junction bases outside the gene matches: 9. Germline V CDR1 and CDR2: SGHTA, FQGNSA. This CDR3 reads CASSLPSGTKETQYF. As DNA, the CDR3 is TGTGCCAGCAGCCTACCTAGCGGAACTAAAGAGACCCAGTACTTC.